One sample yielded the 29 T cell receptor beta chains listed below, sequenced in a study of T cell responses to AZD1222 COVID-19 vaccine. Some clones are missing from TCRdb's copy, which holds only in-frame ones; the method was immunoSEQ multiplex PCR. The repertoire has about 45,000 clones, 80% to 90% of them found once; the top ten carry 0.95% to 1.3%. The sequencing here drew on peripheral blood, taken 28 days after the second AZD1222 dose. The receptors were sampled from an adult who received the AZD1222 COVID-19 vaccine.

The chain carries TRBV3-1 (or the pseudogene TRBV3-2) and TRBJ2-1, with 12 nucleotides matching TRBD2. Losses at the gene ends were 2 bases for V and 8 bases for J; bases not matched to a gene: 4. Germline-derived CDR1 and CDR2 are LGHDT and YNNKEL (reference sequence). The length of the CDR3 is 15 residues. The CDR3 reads CASSQLAGGPYEQFF. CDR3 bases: TGTGCCAGCAGCCAACTAGCGGGAGGGCCCTATGAGCAGTTCTTC.

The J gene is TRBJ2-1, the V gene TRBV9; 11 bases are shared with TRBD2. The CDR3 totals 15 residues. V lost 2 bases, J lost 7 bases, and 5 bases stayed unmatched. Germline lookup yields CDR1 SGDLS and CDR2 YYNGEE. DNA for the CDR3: TGTGCCAGCAGCGTCGGGACTAGCGGCACGAATGAGCAGTTCTTC. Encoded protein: CASSVGTSGTNEQFF.

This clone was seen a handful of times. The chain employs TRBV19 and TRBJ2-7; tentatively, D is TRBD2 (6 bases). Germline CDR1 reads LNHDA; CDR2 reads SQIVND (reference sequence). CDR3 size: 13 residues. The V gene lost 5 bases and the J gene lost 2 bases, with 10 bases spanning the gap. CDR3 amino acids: CASSDGGPYEQYF. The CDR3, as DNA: TGTGCCAGTAGTGACGGAGGGCCCTACGAGCAGTACTTC.

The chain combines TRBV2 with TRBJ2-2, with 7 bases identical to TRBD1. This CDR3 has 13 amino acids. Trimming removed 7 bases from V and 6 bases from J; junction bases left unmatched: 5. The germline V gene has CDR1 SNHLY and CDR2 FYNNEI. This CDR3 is CASIDRDPGELFF. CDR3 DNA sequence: TGTGCCAGCATCGACAGGGATCCCGGGGAGCTGTTTTTT.

CDR3 in amino acids: CASSEEGQGLGNTIYF. CDR3 coding DNA: TGTGCCAGCAGTGAAGAGGGACAGGGCCTTGGAAACACCATATATTTT. This chain uses TRBV2 with TRBJ1-3; 9 positions match TRBD1. Per the germline V gene, CDR1 is SNHLY and CDR2 is FYNNEI. V dropped 1 base and J dropped 3; count of bases not matched to a gene: 4. The CDR3 extends over 16 amino acids.

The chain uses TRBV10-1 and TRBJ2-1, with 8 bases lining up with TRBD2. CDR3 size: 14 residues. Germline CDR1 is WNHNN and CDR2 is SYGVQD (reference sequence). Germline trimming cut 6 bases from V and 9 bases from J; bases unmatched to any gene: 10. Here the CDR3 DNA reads TGCGCCAGCAGACCAGAGCGGGAGCGGGGTGAGCAGTTCTTC. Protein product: CASRPERERGEQFF.

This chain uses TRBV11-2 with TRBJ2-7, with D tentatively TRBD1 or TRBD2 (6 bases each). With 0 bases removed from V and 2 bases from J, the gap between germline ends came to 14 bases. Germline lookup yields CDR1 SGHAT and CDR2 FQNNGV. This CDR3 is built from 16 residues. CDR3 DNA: TGTGCCAGCAGCTTAGAAAAGGGGGGCAGGGCCTACGAGCAGTACTTC. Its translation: CASSLEKGGRAYEQYF. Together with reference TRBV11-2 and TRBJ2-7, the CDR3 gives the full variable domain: EAGVAQSPRYKIIEKRQSVAFWCNPISGHATLYWYQQILGQGPKLLIQFQNNGVVDDSQLPKDRFSAERLKGVDSTLKIQPAKLEDSAVYLCASSLEKGGRAYEQYFGPGTRLTVT.

The CDR3 bases are TGTGCCTGGAGTGTAGGGGGCTCGGGACTAGCGGGGAATGAGCAGTTCTTC. This gives the protein CAWSVGGSGLAGNEQFF. This chain uses TRBV30 with TRBJ2-1; TRBD2 agrees at 13 bases. The J segment lost 7 bases and the V segment lost 0 bases, leaving 9 bases of the junction unmatched. Germline V CDR1 and CDR2: GTSNPN, SVGIG (reference sequence). This CDR3 spans 17 amino acids.

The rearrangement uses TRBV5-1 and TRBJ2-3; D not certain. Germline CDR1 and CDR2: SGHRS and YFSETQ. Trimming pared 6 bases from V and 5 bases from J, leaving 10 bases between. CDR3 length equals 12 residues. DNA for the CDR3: TGCGCCAGCACCCCGGAAGGAGATACGCAGTATTTT. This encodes CASTPEGDTQYF.

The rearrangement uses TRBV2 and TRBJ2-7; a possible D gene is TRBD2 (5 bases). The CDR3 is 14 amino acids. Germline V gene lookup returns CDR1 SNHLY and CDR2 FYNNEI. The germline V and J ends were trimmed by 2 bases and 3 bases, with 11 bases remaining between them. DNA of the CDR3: TGTGCCAGCAGTGAAAGGAGAGAGGGCTACGAGCAGTACTTC. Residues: CASSERREGYEQYF.

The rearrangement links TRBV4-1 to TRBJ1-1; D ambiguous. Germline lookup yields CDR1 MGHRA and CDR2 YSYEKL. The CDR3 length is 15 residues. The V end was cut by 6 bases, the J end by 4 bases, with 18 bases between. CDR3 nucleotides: TGCGCCAGCAGGAACCCGGAAGTCGCGAGCACTGAAGCTTTCTTT. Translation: CASRNPEVASTEAFF.

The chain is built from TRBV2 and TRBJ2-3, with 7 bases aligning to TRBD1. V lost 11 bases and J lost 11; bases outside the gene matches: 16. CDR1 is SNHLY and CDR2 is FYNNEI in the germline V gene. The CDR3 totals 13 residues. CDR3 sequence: CAYSGQARLMQYF. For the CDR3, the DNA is TGTGCCTATTCCGGACAGGCGCGCTTGATGCAGTATTTT.

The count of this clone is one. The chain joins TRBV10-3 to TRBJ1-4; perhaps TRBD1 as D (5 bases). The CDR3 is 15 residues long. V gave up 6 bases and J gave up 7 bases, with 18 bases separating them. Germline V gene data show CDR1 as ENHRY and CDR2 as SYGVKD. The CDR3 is CAISGRGEHGEKLFF. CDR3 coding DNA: TGTGCCATCAGCGGAAGGGGTGAACACGGTGAAAAACTGTTTTTT.

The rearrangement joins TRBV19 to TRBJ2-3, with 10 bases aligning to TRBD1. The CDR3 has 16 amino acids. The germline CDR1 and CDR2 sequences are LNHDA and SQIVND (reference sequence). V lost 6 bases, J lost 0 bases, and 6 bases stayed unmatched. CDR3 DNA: TGTGCCAGTAGCGGACAGGGGGGTTTTAGCACAGATACGCAGTATTTT. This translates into CASSGQGGFSTDTQYF.

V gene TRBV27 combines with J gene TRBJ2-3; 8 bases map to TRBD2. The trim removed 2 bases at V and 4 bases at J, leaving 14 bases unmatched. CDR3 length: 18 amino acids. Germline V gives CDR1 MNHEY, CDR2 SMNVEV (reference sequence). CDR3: CASSLSPFEREFADTQYF. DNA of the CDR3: TGTGCCAGCAGTTTAAGCCCCTTCGAGCGGGAGTTTGCAGATACGCAGTATTTT.

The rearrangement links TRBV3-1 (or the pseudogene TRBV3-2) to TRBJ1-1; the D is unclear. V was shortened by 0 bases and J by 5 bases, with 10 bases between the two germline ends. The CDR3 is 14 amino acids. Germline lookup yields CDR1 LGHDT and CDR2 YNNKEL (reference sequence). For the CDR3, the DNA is TGTGCCAGCAGCCAAGATCGAGGCGGGACTGAAGCTTTCTTT. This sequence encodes CASSQDRGGTEAFF.

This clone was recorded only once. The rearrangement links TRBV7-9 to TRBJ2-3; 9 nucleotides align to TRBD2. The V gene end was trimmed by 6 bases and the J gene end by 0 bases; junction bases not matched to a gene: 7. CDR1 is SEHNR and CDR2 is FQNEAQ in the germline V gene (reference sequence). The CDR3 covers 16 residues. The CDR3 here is CASRRRREGSTDTQYF. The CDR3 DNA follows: TGTGCCAGCAGGCGGAGGCGGGAGGGAAGCACAGATACGCAGTATTTT.

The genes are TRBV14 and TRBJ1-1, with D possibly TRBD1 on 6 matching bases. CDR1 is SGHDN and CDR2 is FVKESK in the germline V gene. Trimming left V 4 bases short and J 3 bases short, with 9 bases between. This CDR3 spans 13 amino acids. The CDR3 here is CASSPGQYTEAFF. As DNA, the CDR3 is TGTGCCAGCAGCCCAGGACAGTACACTGAAGCTTTCTTT.

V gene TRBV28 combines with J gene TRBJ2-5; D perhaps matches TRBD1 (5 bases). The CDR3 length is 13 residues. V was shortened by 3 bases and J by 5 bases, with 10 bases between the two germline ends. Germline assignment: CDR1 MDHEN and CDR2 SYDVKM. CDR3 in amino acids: CASSLVGLETQYF. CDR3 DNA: TGTGCCAGCAGTTTGGTGGGGCTTGAGACCCAGTACTTC. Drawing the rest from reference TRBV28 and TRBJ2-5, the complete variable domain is DVKVTQSSRYLVKRTGEKVFLECVQDMDHENMFWYRQDPGLGLRLIYFSYDVKMKEKGDIPEGYSVSREKKERFSLILESASTNQTSMYLCASSLVGLETQYFGPGTRLLVL.

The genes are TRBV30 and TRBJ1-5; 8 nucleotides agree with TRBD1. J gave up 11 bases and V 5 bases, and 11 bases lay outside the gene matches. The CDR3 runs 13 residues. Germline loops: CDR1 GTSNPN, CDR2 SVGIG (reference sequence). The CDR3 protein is CAWDDRGTVAQHF. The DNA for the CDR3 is TGTGCCTGGGACGACAGGGGAACCGTCGCCCAGCATTTT.

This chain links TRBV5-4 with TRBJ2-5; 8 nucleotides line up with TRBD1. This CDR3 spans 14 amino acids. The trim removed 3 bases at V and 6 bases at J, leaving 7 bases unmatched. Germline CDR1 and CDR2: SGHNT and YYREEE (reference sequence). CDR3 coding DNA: TGTGCCAGCAGCTCGGACAGGGCCTATAAGACCCAGTACTTC. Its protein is CASSSDRAYKTQYF.

The DNA of the CDR3 is TGTGCCAGCGGGATCACAGGACGTAATGAAAAACTGTTTTTT. Protein: CASGITGRNEKLFF. V and J are TRBV2 and TRBJ1-4, with a weak D call TRBD1 (5 bases). V dropped 8 bases and J dropped 4 bases, with 14 bases sitting between them. Looked up from germline, CDR1 is SNHLY and CDR2 is FYNNEI. There are 14 residues in the CDR3. Using reference TRBV2 and TRBJ1-4 for the parts outside the CDR3, the full variable domain is EPEVTQTPSHQVTQMGQEVILRCVPISNHLYFYWYRQILGQKVEFLVSFYNNEISEKSEIFDDQFSVERPDGSNFTLKIRSTKLEDSAMYFCASGITGRNEKLFFGSGTQLSVL.

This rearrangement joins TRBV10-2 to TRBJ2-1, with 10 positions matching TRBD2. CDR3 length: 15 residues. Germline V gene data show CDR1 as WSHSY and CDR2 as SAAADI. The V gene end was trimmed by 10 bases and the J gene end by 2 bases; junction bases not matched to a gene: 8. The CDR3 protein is CATSLAGVAYNEQFF. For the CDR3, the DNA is TGCGCCACCTCCCTAGCGGGAGTGGCCTACAATGAGCAGTTCTTC.

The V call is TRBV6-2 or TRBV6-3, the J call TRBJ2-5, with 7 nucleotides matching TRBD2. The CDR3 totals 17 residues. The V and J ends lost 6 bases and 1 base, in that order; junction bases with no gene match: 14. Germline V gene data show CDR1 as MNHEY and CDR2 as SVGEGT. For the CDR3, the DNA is TGTGCCAGCAGCCTCGGCGCTAGCGGTGAATTCCAAGAGACCCAGTACTTC. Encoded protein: CASSLGASGEFQETQYF.

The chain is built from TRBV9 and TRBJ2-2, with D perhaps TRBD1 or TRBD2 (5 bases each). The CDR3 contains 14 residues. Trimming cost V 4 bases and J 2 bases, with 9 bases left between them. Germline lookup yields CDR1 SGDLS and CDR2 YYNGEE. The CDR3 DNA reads TGTGCCAGCAGCCTACGGGGCAACACCGGGGAGCTGTTTTTT. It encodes CASSLRGNTGELFF. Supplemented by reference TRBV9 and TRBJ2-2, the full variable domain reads DSGVTQTPKHLITATGQRVTLRCSPRSGDLSVYWYQQSLDQGLQFLIQYYNGEERAKGNILERFSAQQFPDLHSELNLSSLELGDSALYFCASSLRGNTGELFFGEGSRLTVL.

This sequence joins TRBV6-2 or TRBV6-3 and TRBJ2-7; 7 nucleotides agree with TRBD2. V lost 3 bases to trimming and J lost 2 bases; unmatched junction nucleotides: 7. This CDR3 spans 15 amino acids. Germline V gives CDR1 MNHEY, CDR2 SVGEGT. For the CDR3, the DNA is TGTGCCAGCAGTTATTCTCGGGGGGAACCCTACGAGCAGTACTTC. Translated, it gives CASSYSRGEPYEQYF.

CDR3 nucleotide sequence: TGTGCCAGCAGCCGCGGGTCCTACGAGCAGTACTTC. Translated: CASSRGSYEQYF. The V call is TRBV6-5, the J call TRBJ2-7, with D possibly matching TRBD2 (5 bases). V dropped 6 bases and J dropped 1 base, with 7 bases sitting between them. This CDR3 has 12 residues. Germline V gene lookup returns CDR1 MNHEY and CDR2 SVGAGI.

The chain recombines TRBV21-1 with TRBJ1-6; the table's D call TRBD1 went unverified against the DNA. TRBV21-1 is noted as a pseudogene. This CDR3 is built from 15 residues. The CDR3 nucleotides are TGTGCCAGCAGCTCACAGGGGCAGGAGAATTCACCCCTCCACTTT. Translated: CASSSQGQENSPLHF.

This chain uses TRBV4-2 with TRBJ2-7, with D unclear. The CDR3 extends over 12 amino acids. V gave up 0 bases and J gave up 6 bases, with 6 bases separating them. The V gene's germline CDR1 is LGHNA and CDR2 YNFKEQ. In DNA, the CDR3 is TGTGCCAGCAGCCAAGATTCAGGCGAGCAGTACTTC. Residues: CASSQDSGEQYF.